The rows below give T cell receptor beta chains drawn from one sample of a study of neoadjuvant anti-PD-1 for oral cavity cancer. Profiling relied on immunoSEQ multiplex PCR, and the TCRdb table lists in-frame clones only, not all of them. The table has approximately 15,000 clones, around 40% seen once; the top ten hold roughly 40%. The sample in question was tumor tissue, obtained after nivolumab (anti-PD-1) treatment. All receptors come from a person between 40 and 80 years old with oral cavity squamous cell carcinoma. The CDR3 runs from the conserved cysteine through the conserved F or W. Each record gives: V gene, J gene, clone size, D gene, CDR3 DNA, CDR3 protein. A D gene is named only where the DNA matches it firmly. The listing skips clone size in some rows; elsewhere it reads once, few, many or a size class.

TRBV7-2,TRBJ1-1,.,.,TGCGCCAGCAGCCCGAGAGGGAACACAGCCATGAACACTGAAGCTTTCTTT,CASSPRGNTAMNTEAFF
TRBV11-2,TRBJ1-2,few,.,TGTGCCAGCAGCTTAGAGGTCAGGGGAAGAAACTATGGCTACACCTTC,CASSLEVRGRNYGYTF
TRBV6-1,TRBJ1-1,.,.,TGTGCCAGCAGTGAGGACGGACAGCGAGACACTGAAGCTTTCTTT,CASSEDGQRDTEAFF
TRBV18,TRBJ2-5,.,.,TGTGCCAGCTCACCACTAGAGACCCAGTACTTC,CASSPLETQYF
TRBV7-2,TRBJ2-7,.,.,TGTGCCAGCAGCTTAACGGAATACTACGAGCAGTACTTC,CASSLTEYYEQYF
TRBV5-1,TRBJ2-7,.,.,TGCGCCAGCAGCTTGGGGGACGGTCGATTAGGCTACGAGCAGTACTTC,CASSLGDGRLGYEQYF
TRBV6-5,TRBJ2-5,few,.,TGTGCCAGCAGTTATCGAGAAAAAGAGACCCAGTACTTC,CASSYREKETQYF
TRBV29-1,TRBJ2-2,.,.,TGCAGCGTTGAAGAGGACAGTGGGGGGGAGCTGTTTTTT,CSVEEDSGGELFF
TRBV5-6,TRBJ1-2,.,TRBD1,TGTGCCAGCAGCTTGTACGGGACAGGGGGCAGTGGTGGCTACACCTTC,CASSLYGTGGSGGYTF
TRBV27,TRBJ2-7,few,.,TGTGCCAGCAGTGTACGGGGTCACTACGAGCAGTACTTC,CASSVRGHYEQYF
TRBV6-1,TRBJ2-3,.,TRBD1,TGTGCCAGCAGGACAGGGCTGACGGATACGCAGTATTTT,CASRTGLTDTQYF
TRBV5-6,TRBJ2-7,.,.,TGTGCCAGCAGCCTCCCCGGGCCCTACGAGCAGTACTTC,CASSLPGPYEQYF
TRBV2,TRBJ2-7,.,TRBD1,TGTGCCAGCCAGGGGGAATACGAGCAGTACTTC,CASQGEYEQYF
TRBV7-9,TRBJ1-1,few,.,TGTGCCAGCAGCTATGACCGGGACATCTCCACTGAAGCTTTCTTT,CASSYDRDISTEAFF
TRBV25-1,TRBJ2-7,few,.,TGTGCCAGCAGTGCACAGGGAATGGGATACGAGCAGTACTTC,CASSAQGMGYEQYF
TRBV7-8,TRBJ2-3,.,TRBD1,TGTGCCAGCAGCTTAGGGGGACAGGGGCCCACAGATACGCAGTATTTT,CASSLGGQGPTDTQYF
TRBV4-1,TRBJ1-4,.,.,TGCGCCAGCAGCCAGCGTAAAGGGGATGGAGGTGAAAAACTGTTTTTT,CASSQRKGDGGEKLFF
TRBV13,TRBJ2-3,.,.,TGTGCCAGCAGCTTTTATAGCGACCTCCTCACAGATACGCAGTATTTT,CASSFYSDLLTDTQYF
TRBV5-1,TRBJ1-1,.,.,TGCGCCAGCAGCTTGACAGCCATGAACACTGAAGCTTTCTTT,CASSLTAMNTEAFF
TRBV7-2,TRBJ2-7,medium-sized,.,TGTGCCAGCAGCTTTGGCCTCACCTACGAGCAGTACTTC,CASSFGLTYEQYF
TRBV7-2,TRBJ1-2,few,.,TGTGCCAGCAGTCAAGGGCGGACACAAAACTATGGCTACACCTTC,CASSQGRTQNYGYTF
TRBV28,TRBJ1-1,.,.,TGTGCCAGCGGGTCTACGGCAGGGAACACTGAAGCTTTCTTT,CASGSTAGNTEAFF
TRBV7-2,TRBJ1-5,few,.,TGTGCCAGCAGCTTTGGTTACAGGGCTGGCGAGCCCCAGCATTTT,CASSFGYRAGEPQHF
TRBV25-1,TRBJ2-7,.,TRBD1,TGTGCCAGCAGTGGAGGACAGGGTCGGGAGCAGTACTTC,CASSGGQGREQYF
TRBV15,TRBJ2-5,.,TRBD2,TGTGCCACCAGCAGAGTGGGGGGGGAGACCCAGTACTTC,CATSRVGGETQYF
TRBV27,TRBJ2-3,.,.,TGTGCCAGCAGTTGGTCCGGGACGGACACAGATACGCAGTATTTT,CASSWSGTDTDTQYF
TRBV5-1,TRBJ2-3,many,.,TGCGCCAGCAGCTTGGCTCTAGGACCGAGCACAGATACGCAGTATTTT,CASSLALGPSTDTQYF
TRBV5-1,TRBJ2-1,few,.,TGCGCCAGCAGCTTGGGGCTTAACAATGAGCAGTTCTTC,CASSLGLNNEQFF
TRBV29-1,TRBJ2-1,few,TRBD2,TGCAGCGGTCGACTAGCGGGGGGGCCCAATGAGCAGTTCTTC,CSGRLAGGPNEQFF
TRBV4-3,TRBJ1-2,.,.,TGCGCCAGCAGCCAAGTCGTTGCGAGGGAGGGCGGCTACACCTTC,CASSQVVAREGGYTF
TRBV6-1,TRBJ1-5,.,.,TGTGCCAGTGGACGGAATAGCAATCAGCCCCAGCATTTT,CASGRNSNQPQHF
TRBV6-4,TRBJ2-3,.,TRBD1,TGTGCCAGCAGAGCCGGGACAGGGTACGGCACAGATACGCAGTATTTT,CASRAGTGYGTDTQYF
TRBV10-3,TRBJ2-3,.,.,TGTGCCATCAGTCAGGGGGGGACGGAGGGAGATACGCAGTATTTT,CAISQGGTEGDTQYF
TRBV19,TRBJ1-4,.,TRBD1,TGTGCCAGTAACGACAGGGGGCGAACTAATGAAAAACTGTTTTTT,CASNDRGRTNEKLFF
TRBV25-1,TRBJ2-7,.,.,TGTGCCAGCAGTGCCAGGGGGGTGGACGAGCAGTACTTC,CASSARGVDEQYF
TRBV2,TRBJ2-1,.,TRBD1,TGTGCCAGCACTAGACAGGGTTTGGACAATGAGCAGTTCTTC,CASTRQGLDNEQFF
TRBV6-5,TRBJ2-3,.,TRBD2,TGTGCCAGCAGTTACTCTAGCGGGGAGGTAGCAGATACGCAGTATTTT,CASSYSSGEVADTQYF
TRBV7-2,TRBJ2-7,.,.,TGTGCCAGCAGCTCTGGGACCAGCCGCCGCGAGCAGTACTTC,CASSSGTSRREQYF
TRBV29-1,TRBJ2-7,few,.,TGCAGCGTCTATCAATACGAGCAGTACTTC,CSVYQYEQYF
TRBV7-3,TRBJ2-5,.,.,TGTGCCAGCAGCCCGGGGGTCCGGACTAAAGAGACCCAGTACTTC,CASSPGVRTKETQYF
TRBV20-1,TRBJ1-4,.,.,TGCAGTGCTAGGGGGGAAAAACTGTTTTTT,CSARGEKLFF
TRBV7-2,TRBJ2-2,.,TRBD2,TGTGCCAGCCGGCGCGGGGGGCAGACCGGGGAGCTGTTTTTT,CASRRGGQTGELFF
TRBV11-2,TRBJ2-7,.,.,TGTGCCAGCAGTCCGACACGCGGACCGGCCGAGCAGTACTTC,CASSPTRGPAEQYF
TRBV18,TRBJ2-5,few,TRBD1,TGTGCCAGCTCACCACTATCGACGGCAATACAGGGGGAGACCCAGTACTTC,CASSPLSTAIQGETQYF
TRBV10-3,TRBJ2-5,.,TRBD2,TGTGCCATCAGTCCCGGGACTAGCGGGGGGCTCCAAGAGACCCAGTACTTC,CAISPGTSGGLQETQYF
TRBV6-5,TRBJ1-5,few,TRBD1,TGTGCCAGCAGTTACTCTTACAGGGGTGGGCAGCCCCAGCATTTT,CASSYSYRGGQPQHF
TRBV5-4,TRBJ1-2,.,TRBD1,TGTGCCAGCAGCAGTCAGTGGACAGGGGTTATATACACCTTC,CASSSQWTGVIYTF
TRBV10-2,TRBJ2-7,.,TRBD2,TGCGCCAGCAGTGAATCCGGGAGGTACTACGAGCAGTACTTC,CASSESGRYYEQYF